This T cell receptor (beta chain) was identified during a study of blood T cell repertoires in COVID-19. About the research overall: The United States, Italy and Spain provided the acute and convalescent COVID-19 samples.

Using immunoSEQ multiplex PCR, the repertoire was profiled, and TCRdb retains in-frame clones only, with some absent. The sample has about 240,000 clones; around 83% are singletons. Germline V gene lookup returns CDR1 SEHNR and CDR2 FQNEAQ (reference sequence). Trimming took 3 bases from V and 2 from J, leaving 12 bases between them. The CDR3 has 15 residues. The TCR comes from a woman older than 75 with COVID-19, enrolled during active disease. Sample: peripheral blood. The gene calls are TRBV7-9 and TRBJ2-3, with a tentative D call TRBD2 (6 bases). The CDR3 spells CASSFALATTDTQYF. CDR3 DNA: TGTGCCAGCAGCTTTGCACTAGCCACCACAGATACGCAGTATTTT.